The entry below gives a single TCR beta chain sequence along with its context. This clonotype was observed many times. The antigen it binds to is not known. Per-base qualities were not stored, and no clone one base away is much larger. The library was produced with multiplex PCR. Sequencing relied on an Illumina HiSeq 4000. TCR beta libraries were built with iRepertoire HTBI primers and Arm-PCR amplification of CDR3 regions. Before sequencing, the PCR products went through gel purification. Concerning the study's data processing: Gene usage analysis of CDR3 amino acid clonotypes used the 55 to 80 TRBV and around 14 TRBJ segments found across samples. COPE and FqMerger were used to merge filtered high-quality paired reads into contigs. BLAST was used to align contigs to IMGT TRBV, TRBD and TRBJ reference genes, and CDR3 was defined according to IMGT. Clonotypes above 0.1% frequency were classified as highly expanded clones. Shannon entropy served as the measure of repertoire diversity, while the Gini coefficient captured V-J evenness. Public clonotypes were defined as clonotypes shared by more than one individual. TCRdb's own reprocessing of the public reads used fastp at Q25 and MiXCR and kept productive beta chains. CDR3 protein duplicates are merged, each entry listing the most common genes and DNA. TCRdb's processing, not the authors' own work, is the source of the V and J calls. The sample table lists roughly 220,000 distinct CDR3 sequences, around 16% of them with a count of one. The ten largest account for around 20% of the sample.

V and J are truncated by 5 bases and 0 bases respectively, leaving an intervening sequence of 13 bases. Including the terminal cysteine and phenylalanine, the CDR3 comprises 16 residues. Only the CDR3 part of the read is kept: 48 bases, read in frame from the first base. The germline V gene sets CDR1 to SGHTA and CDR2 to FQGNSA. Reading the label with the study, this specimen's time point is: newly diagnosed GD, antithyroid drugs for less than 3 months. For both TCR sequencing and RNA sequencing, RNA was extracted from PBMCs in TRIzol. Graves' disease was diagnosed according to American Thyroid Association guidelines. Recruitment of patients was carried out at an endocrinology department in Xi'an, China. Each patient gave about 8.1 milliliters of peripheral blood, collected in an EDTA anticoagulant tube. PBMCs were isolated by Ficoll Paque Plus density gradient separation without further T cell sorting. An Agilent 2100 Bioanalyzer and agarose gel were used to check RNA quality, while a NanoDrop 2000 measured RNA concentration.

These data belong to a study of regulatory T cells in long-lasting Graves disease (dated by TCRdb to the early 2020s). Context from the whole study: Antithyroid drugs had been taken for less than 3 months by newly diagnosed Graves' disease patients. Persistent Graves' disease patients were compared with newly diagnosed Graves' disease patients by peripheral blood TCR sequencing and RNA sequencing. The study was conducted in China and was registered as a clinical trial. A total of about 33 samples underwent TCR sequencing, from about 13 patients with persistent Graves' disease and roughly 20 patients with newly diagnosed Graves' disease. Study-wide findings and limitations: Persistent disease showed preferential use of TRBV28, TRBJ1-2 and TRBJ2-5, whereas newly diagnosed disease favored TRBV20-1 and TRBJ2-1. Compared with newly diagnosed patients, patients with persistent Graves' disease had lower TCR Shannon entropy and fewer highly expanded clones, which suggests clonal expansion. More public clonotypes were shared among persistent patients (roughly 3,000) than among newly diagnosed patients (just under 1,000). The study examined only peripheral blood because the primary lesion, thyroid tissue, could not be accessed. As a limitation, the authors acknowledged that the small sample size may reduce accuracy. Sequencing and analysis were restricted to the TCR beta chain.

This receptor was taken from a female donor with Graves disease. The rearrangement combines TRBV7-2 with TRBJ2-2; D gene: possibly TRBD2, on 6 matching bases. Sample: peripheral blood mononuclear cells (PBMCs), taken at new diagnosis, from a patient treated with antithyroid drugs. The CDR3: CASSLGGTANTGELFF. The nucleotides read TGTGCCAGCAGCCTAGGTGGGACTGCGAACACCGGGGAGCTGTTTTTT.